The sequence of this T cell receptor beta chain was determined in a study of regulatory T cells in long-lasting Graves disease. Described time point: newly diagnosed GD, antithyroid drugs for less than 3 months. Generation of the TCR library employed RNA extracted from PBMCs. As a group, patients came from one endocrinology department in Xi'an, China. To make TCR beta libraries, researchers used iRepertoire HTBI primers and Arm-PCR of CDR3 regions. One entry per CDR3 protein, called by TCRdb with MiXCR from the multiplex PCR reads. The sample lists about 530,000 distinct CDR3 sequences, roughly a sixth occurring once. The CDR3 runs to 11 residues. Trimming pared 5 bases from V and 3 bases from J, leaving 4 bases between. CDR1 SNHLY and CDR2 FYNNEI come from the germline V gene. The sample holds many counts of this clonotype. These data were also filed under a second study, of T cells in Graves' hyperthyroidism and ophthalmopathy. From that report: With a duration under 2 months, the hyperthyroidism was newly diagnosed in patients aged 18 to 65. A set of HTBI primers served as the primers for a first-round RT-PCR of the TCR CDR3.

This TCR was recovered from a middle-aged woman with Graves disease. The rearrangement uses TRBV2 and TRBJ2-5, with D hard to call. Sequenced material: peripheral blood mononuclear cells (PBMCs), taken at new diagnosis, from a patient treated with antithyroid drugs. The chain's CDR3 is CASSFKETQYF. The CDR3 region has the DNA TGTGCCAGCAGTTTTAAAGAGACCCAGTACTTC.